These 14 T cell receptor beta chains were sequenced from one sample in a study of vaccination effects on CD4 cells after COVID-19. Sequencing was preceded by expansion of antigen-specific CD4+ T cells with viral peptide pools in the ViraFEST assay. An approximately 10-day culture period preceded the isolation of CD4+ T cells. The study found no prior SARS-CoV-2 infection in the vaccine recipients, who tested negative for nucleocapsid antibodies. Their cognate antigens are unknown. Profiled with immunoSEQ multiplex PCR; TCRdb holds only in-frame clones, not every one. The table has over 25,000 clones, 72% seen once. The sequences come from CD4+ T cells from PBMCs cultured with SARS-CoV-2 spike peptides, collected before COVID-19 vaccination. The receptors were gathered from a human donor who received a COVID-19 vaccine.

The gene calls are TRBV5-4 and TRBJ2-5, with 8 bases lining up with TRBD2. The CDR3 has 15 amino acids. Germline V gives CDR1 SGHNT, CDR2 YYREEE (reference sequence). V gave up 1 base and J gave up 4 bases; unmatched junction bases: 6. CDR3 nucleotide sequence: TGTGCCAGCAGCTTGCCTAGCGGGTTAGGAGAGACCCAGTACTTC. It encodes CASSLPSGLGETQYF.

This clone was found a few times. This chain links TRBV7-7 with TRBJ1-3; D not certain. The CDR3 is 16 residues long. V gave up 4 bases and J gave up 2 bases, with 15 bases separating them. Germline lookup yields CDR1 SSHAT and CDR2 FNYEAQ (reference sequence). The CDR3 protein is CASSSSPGFTGNTIYF. The DNA for the CDR3 is TGTGCCAGCAGCTCCTCCCCGGGATTTACTGGAAACACCATATATTTT. Together with reference TRBV7-7 and TRBJ1-3, the CDR3 gives the full variable domain: GAGVSQSPRYKVTKRGQDVTLRCDPISSHATLYWYQQALGQGPEFLTYFNYEAQPDKSGLPSDRFSAERPEGSISTLTIQRTEQRDSAMYRCASSSSPGFTGNTIYFGEGSWLTVV.

The chain carries TRBV7-9 and TRBJ2-5, with D hard to call. The CDR3 is 16 amino acids. Germline loops: CDR1 SEHNR, CDR2 FQNEAQ (reference sequence). V was trimmed by 5 bases and J by 0 bases, leaving 16 bases between them. The CDR3 is CASSRLLPVYQETQYF. The CDR3 nucleotides are TGTGCCAGCAGCCGTCTTCTTCCAGTGTACCAAGAGACCCAGTACTTC.

The V call is TRBV14, the J call TRBJ1-3; D remains unclear. The CDR3 runs 14 residues. The germline V gene encodes CDR1 SGHDN and CDR2 FVKESK. V was trimmed by 2 bases and J by 0 bases, leaving 5 bases between them. The CDR3: CASSQPGSGNTIYF. CDR3 nucleotide sequence: TGTGCCAGCAGCCAACCGGGCTCTGGAAACACCATATATTTT.

The chain joins TRBV29-1 to TRBJ1-2; 9 bases agree with TRBD1. The CDR3 consists of 15 residues. The germline V gene encodes CDR1 SQVTM and CDR2 ANQGSEA. Losses at the gene ends were 0 bases for V and 5 bases for J; bases not matched to a gene: 7. The chain's CDR3 is CSVEDDSTGGYGYTF. The CDR3, as DNA: TGCAGCGTTGAAGACGATTCGACAGGGGGGTATGGCTACACCTTC. Together with reference TRBV29-1 and TRBJ1-2, the CDR3 gives the full variable domain: SAVISQKPSRDICQRGTSLTIQCQVDSQVTMMFWYRQQPGQSLTLIATANQGSEATYESGFVIDKFPISRPNLTFSTLTVSNMSPEDSSIYLCSVEDDSTGGYGYTFGSGTRLTVV.

The chain couples TRBV6-1 to TRBJ1-5; D remains unclear. The CDR3 consists of 14 residues. Trimming shortened V by 1 base and J by 5 bases, and 9 bases separated the two germline ends. Germline lookup yields CDR1 MNHNS and CDR2 SASEGT. CDR3 amino acids: CASSEVAAYQPQHF. The CDR3 DNA sequence: TGTGCCAGCAGTGAAGTAGCGGCCTATCAGCCCCAGCATTTT.

This clone was counted a single time. The chain recombines TRBV2 with TRBJ2-2; D is undetermined. CDR1 and CDR2 (germline): SNHLY, FYNNEI. The germline V and J ends were trimmed by 6 bases and 4 bases, with 27 bases remaining between them. The CDR3 has 19 amino acids. Here the CDR3 reads CASREPLILGLGSTGELFF. CDR3 nucleotides: TGTGCCAGCAGGGAACCGCTGATTTTGGGTCTGGGAAGCACCGGGGAGCTGTTTTTT.

The rearrangement uses TRBV10-3 and TRBJ1-2; no definite D call. The V end lost 0 bases, the J end lost 2 bases, and 16 bases lay between the germline ends. CDR1 ENHRY and CDR2 SYGVKD come from the germline V gene. This CDR3 is built from 17 residues. The CDR3 protein is CAISESAPRASNYGYTF. The CDR3 region has the DNA TGTGCCATCAGTGAGTCCGCCCCCCGGGCCTCAAACTATGGCTACACCTTC.

The V call is TRBV19, the J call TRBJ1-5; TRBD1 might be the D (5 bases). Germline CDR1 and CDR2: LNHDA and SQIVND (reference sequence). This CDR3 has 14 amino acids. V was shortened by 7 bases and J by 9 bases, with 19 bases between the two germline ends. This chain's CDR3 is CASKPPFQGTPQHF. For the CDR3, the DNA is TGTGCCAGTAAGCCCCCCTTCCAGGGAACGCCCCAGCATTTT.

V gene TRBV5-6 combines with J gene TRBJ2-1; D gene uncertain. Germline lookup yields CDR1 SGHDT and CDR2 YYEEEE. Trimming stripped 2 bases from V and 8 bases from J, with 14 bases between. There are 14 residues in the CDR3. CDR3 nucleotides: TGTGCCAGCAGCTTAACGGGTTTAACGGATGAGCAGTTCTTC. This translates into CASSLTGLTDEQFF. Filled out from reference TRBV5-6 and TRBJ2-1, the complete variable domain reads DAGVTQSPTHLIKTRGQQVTLRCSPKSGHDTVSWYQQALGQGPQFIFQYYEEEERQRGNFPDRFSGHQFPNYSSELNVNALLLGDSALYLCASSLTGLTDEQFFGPGTRLTVL.

This chain uses TRBV7-2 with TRBJ2-7; D not certain. V was clipped by 4 bases and J by 4 bases, with 11 bases between them. The CDR3 length is 13 residues. Germline V CDR1 and CDR2: SGHTA, FQGNSA. The CDR3 sequence: CASSSSLPYEQYF. For the CDR3, the DNA is TGTGCCAGCAGCTCCTCCCTCCCTTACGAGCAGTACTTC.

This chain uses TRBV5-4 with TRBJ2-3; 9 bases fit TRBD2. The CDR3 contains 15 residues. Germline V gene lookup returns CDR1 SGHNT and CDR2 YYREEE (reference sequence). With V trimmed by 1 base and J by 3 bases, 3 bases remained unmatched. Here the CDR3 DNA reads TGTGCCAGCAGCTTGAAGACTAGCGGAACAGATACGCAGTATTTT. The encoded protein is CASSLKTSGTDTQYF.

This chain links TRBV2 with TRBJ1-6; D gene ambiguous. This CDR3 is built from 14 residues. Germline loops: CDR1 SNHLY, CDR2 FYNNEI. V dropped 7 bases and J dropped 10 bases, with 17 bases sitting between them. Written as DNA, the CDR3 is TGTGCCAGCAAAGTTGGCCAAGTCGCGTCACCCCTCCACTTT. It codes for CASKVGQVASPLHF.

The rearrangement joins TRBV7-8 to TRBJ2-7, with TRBD1 matching 7 bases. Trimming took 5 bases from V and 6 from J; bases not matched to a gene: 10. Germline V gene lookup returns CDR1 SGHVS and CDR2 FQNEAQ. The CDR3 totals 14 residues. CDR3 sequence (DNA): TGTGCCAGCAGCCGCGACAGGGCAATTCGCGAGCAGTACTTC. This codes for CASSRDRAIREQYF.